This TCR beta chain appears in the sequencing data of a study of cytotoxic CD8 clonotypes in ibrutinib-treated CLL. At the level of the study: In all, more than 10 patients were relapsed/refractory, approximately 16 were treatment-naive and 17 to 18 were IGHV unmutated. By median roughly 62 months, about 12 had progressed and some 14 stayed remitted; responses had been 2 complete and 24 partial. Study findings and constraints: Baseline clonality, higher than in age-matched healthy donors, tracked circulating CD8+ T-cell counts. Clonotypes that were public were uncommon, and they contracted or stayed stable on treatment.

Data came from immunoSEQ multiplex PCR; TCRdb stores just in-frame clones and leaves some out. Found here are about 330,000 clones, 67% of them singletons; the top ten hold just under 6.5%. Comments on this clone: Its antigen is undetermined.

Trimming left V 2 bases short and J 4 bases short, with 12 bases between. There are 15 residues in the CDR3. Per germline, CDR1 MGHRA and CDR2 YSYEKL. This chain joins TRBV4-1 and TRBJ1-3; D not certain. The input for sequencing was PBMCs, taken after 36 months of ibrutinib treatment. The clonotype was recovered from a human donor with chronic lymphocytic leukemia. As DNA, the CDR3 is TGCGCCAGCAGCCAATACAGTTGGAAGGGAAACACCATATATTTT. Protein: CASSQYSWKGNTIYF.